These 24 T cell receptor beta chains originate from one sample sequenced in a study of blood T cell repertoires in COVID-19. Clones were read by immunoSEQ multiplex PCR, and TCRdb kept only the in-frame ones, dropping some. The sample has fewer than 350,000 clones, over 75% seen once. The sequencing input was peripheral blood. These receptors were taken from a young man with active or convalescent COVID-19.

This chain joins TRBV20-1 and TRBJ1-3, with D hard to call. V gave up 5 bases and J gave up 4 bases, with 6 bases separating them. From germline, CDR1 is DFQATT and CDR2 SNEGSKA (reference sequence). The CDR3 consists of 11 residues. The CDR3, as DNA: TGCAGTGCTTCGCGGGGAAACACCATATATTTT. Its protein is CSASRGNTIYF.

The rearrangement joins TRBV15 to TRBJ2-7, with D unresolved. With 0 bases removed from V and 0 bases from J, the gap between germline ends came to 6 bases. This CDR3 spans 14 amino acids. The germline CDR1 and CDR2 sequences are LNHNV and YYDKDF (reference sequence). The DNA for the CDR3 is TGTGCCACCAGCAGAGACCCGAGCTCCTACGAGCAGTACTTC. Protein: CATSRDPSSYEQYF.

This clone showed up just a few times. V usage is TRBV10-3 and J usage is TRBJ1-2; D gene unclear. There are 12 residues in the CDR3. Trimming took 0 bases from V and 6 from J, leaving 5 bases between them. Germline V gene data show CDR1 as ENHRY and CDR2 as SYGVKD. CDR3 amino acids: CAISESTDGYTF. The CDR3, as DNA: TGTGCCATCAGTGAGTCAACAGATGGCTACACCTTC.

The chain carries TRBV6-5 and TRBJ2-5; 10 bases align to TRBD1. CDR3 length: 14 amino acids. CDR1 is MNHEY and CDR2 is SVGAGI in the germline V gene. Trimming took 7 bases from V and 2 from J; bases not matched to a gene: 4. CDR3 DNA sequence: TGTGCCAGCAACTGGGACAGGGGACAAGAGACCCAGTACTTC. This codes for CASNWDRGQETQYF.

The chain links TRBV6-5 to TRBJ2-5, with TRBD2 matching over 8 bases. V lost 4 bases, J lost 5 bases, and 6 bases stayed unmatched. The CDR3 loop spans 14 amino acids. Per germline, CDR1 MNHEY and CDR2 SVGAGI. The CDR3 loop is CASSFGGAVETQYF. CDR3 bases: TGTGCCAGCAGTTTCGGGGGGGCAGTGGAGACCCAGTACTTC.

The chain is built from TRBV18 and TRBJ1-1; D gene uncertain. This CDR3 spans 16 amino acids. V lost 3 bases and J lost 0, with 14 bases in between. Germline values: CDR1 KGHSH, CDR2 LQKENI. The CDR3 here is CASSPTNISLNTEAFF. The CDR3 DNA is TGTGCCAGCTCACCCACAAATATTTCTTTGAACACTGAAGCTTTCTTT.

The genes are TRBV19 and TRBJ1-2, with D possibly matching TRBD1 (6 bases). Trimming took off 1 base at V and 4 bases at J, with 10 bases between the two ends. CDR1 and CDR2 (germline): LNHDA, SQIVND (reference sequence). The CDR3 extends over 14 amino acids. CDR3: CASSIVGTIYGYTF. As DNA, the CDR3 is TGTGCCAGTAGTATAGTCGGGACAATCTATGGCTACACCTTC.

The chain recombines TRBV13 with TRBJ2-5; D possibly corresponds to TRBD2 (5 bases). Trimming took 4 bases from V and 2 from J, leaving 20 bases between them. Per the germline V gene, CDR1 is PRHDT and CDR2 is FYEKMQ (reference sequence). This CDR3 spans 17 amino acids. The CDR3 coding sequence is TGTGCCAGCAGCTCAATCCAGACTACTGCTATACAAGAGACCCAGTACTTC. Its translation: CASSSIQTTAIQETQYF.

This clone was seen more than once but under ten times. This chain joins TRBV10-2 and TRBJ1-1; D might be TRBD1 (6 bases). This CDR3 is built from 16 residues. Germline V gene lookup returns CDR1 WSHSY and CDR2 SAAADI. V was pared by 7 bases and J by 0 bases, with 18 bases between. CDR3 nucleotides: TGCGCCAGCACTCCGGGACAAAGAGCGATGAACACTGAAGCTTTCTTT. This codes for CASTPGQRAMNTEAFF.

The J gene is TRBJ2-5, the V gene TRBV2; 7 bases fit TRBD1. This CDR3 has 15 residues. Germline CDR1 SNHLY, CDR2 FYNNEI. The junction had 11 bases not matched to a gene; V was cut back by 3 bases and J by 7 bases. The CDR3 sequence: CASSEWDRTLGTQYF. CDR3 bases: TGTGCCAGCAGTGAGTGGGACAGAACCTTGGGGACCCAGTACTTC.

The chain joins TRBV2 to TRBJ2-7; D perhaps matches TRBD2 (6 bases). Germline CDR1 is SNHLY and CDR2 is FYNNEI. The length of the CDR3 is 13 residues. V was trimmed by 4 bases and J by 5 bases, leaving 12 bases between them. CDR3 protein: CASSGRVAHEQYF. The CDR3 region has the DNA TGTGCCAGCAGTGGGAGGGTTGCCCACGAGCAGTACTTC.

The chain is built from TRBV4-3 and TRBJ2-7; maybe TRBD2 (6 bases). Trimming left V 0 bases short and J 2 bases short, with 11 bases between. This CDR3 is built from 15 residues. Germline CDR1 and CDR2: LGHNA and YSLEER. The DNA for the CDR3 is TGCGCCAGCAGCCAAGATCCCGCGGGGACCTACGAGCAGTACTTC. It codes for CASSQDPAGTYEQYF.

This clone was seen once. The chain links TRBV2 to TRBJ1-2; D might be TRBD1 (5 bases). V lost 1 base and J lost 5, with 8 bases in between. The CDR3 is 13 amino acids. Germline V gene data show CDR1 as SNHLY and CDR2 as FYNNEI. CDR3 in DNA: TGTGCCAGCAGTGAAGGGACAAAATATGGCTACACCTTC. Protein product: CASSEGTKYGYTF. Using reference TRBV2 and TRBJ1-2 for the parts outside the CDR3, the full variable domain is EPEVTQTPSHQVTQMGQEVILRCVPISNHLYFYWYRQILGQKVEFLVSFYNNEISEKSEIFDDQFSVERPDGSNFTLKIRSTKLEDSAMYFCASSEGTKYGYTFGSGTRLTVV.

V gene TRBV6-5 combines with J gene TRBJ2-7, with 7 bases lining up with TRBD1. Germline V gene sequence: CDR1 MNHEY, CDR2 SVGAGI. Losses at the gene ends were 4 bases for V and 2 bases for J; bases not matched to a gene: 2. The CDR3 is 13 amino acids. The CDR3: CASSSDRAYEQYF. The CDR3, as DNA: TGTGCCAGCAGTTCCGACAGGGCCTACGAGCAGTACTTC.

DNA for the CDR3: TGTGCCAGCAGTTCACAGGGTCGGGACACTGAAGCTTTCTTT. Its protein is CASSSQGRDTEAFF. The chain couples TRBV27 to TRBJ1-1; D perhaps matches TRBD1 (6 bases). Germline lookup yields CDR1 MNHEY and CDR2 SMNVEV (reference sequence). There are 14 residues in the CDR3. Trimming shortened V by 4 bases and J by 3 bases, and 12 bases separated the two germline ends.

This chain joins TRBV7-8 and TRBJ2-2, with a tentative D call TRBD1 (5 bases). CDR3 length equals 13 residues. Trimming shortened V by 6 bases and J by 4 bases, and 9 bases separated the two germline ends. Germline assignment: CDR1 SGHVS and CDR2 FQNEAQ. The DNA for the CDR3 is TGTGCCAGCAGATTCAGGGCCACCGGGGAGCTGTTTTTT. It specifies CASRFRATGELFF.

The genes are TRBV4-3 and TRBJ1-4; 7 bases match TRBD1. Germline V gene lookup returns CDR1 LGHNA and CDR2 YSLEER. The length of the CDR3 is 16 residues. Losses at the gene ends were 0 bases for V and 7 bases for J; bases not matched to a gene: 8. This chain's CDR3 is CASSQDGRGQSEKLFF. The DNA for the CDR3 is TGCGCCAGCAGCCAAGACGGGAGGGGGCAGAGTGAAAAACTGTTTTTT.

The gene calls are TRBV5-1 and TRBJ2-4; the match to TRBD1 covers 10 bases. Germline V gene sequence: CDR1 SGHRS, CDR2 YFSETQ. The V segment lost 4 bases and the J segment 9 bases; nucleotides outside the gene matches: 10. This CDR3 spans 15 amino acids. The CDR3 region is CASSTGTGEHGIQYF. The CDR3 nucleotides read TGCGCCAGCAGCACCGGGACAGGGGAACATGGCATTCAGTACTTC.

This rearrangement joins TRBV5-5 to TRBJ2-7; possible D gene TRBD1, 6 bases. Germline V lookup: CDR1 SGHKS, CDR2 YYEKEE (reference sequence). The CDR3 is 14 residues long. V was pared by 4 bases and J by 7 bases, with 18 bases between. The CDR3 spells CASSPRDTPWEQYF. The CDR3 DNA is TGTGCCAGCAGCCCCCGGGACACCCCCTGGGAGCAGTACTTC.

V usage is TRBV6-5 and J usage is TRBJ1-6; D gene unclear. The V end was cut by 0 bases, the J end by 5 bases, with 8 bases between. CDR3 length: 15 residues. Germline CDR1 MNHEY, CDR2 SVGAGI. The CDR3 nucleotides read TGTGCCAGCAGTTACTCGATTTCTAATAATTCACCCCTCCACTTT. Translation gives CASSYSISNNSPLHF.

The rearrangement links TRBV5-1 to TRBJ2-4, with 11 bases fitting TRBD1. The CDR3 contains 16 residues. Germline V lookup: CDR1 SGHRS, CDR2 YFSETQ. Germline trimming cut 3 bases from V and 5 bases from J; bases unmatched to any gene: 7. CDR3 sequence (DNA): TGCGCCAGCAGCTCACTTGGACAGGGGGCGCAAAACATTCAGTACTTC. This translates into CASSSLGQGAQNIQYF.

V usage is TRBV11-2 and J usage is TRBJ2-1; TRBD2 might be the D (5 bases). CDR1 and CDR2 from the germline V gene are SGHAT and FQNNGV. The CDR3 is 15 amino acids. Trimming shortened V by 2 bases and J by 8 bases, and 16 bases separated the two germline ends. The CDR3 region has the DNA TGTGCCAGCAGCTTACTTATTGGCTTGGAGGATGAGCAGTTCTTC. It translates to CASSLLIGLEDEQFF.

The V gene is TRBV6-6, the J gene TRBJ2-7; no clear D gene. Germline V gives CDR1 MNHNY, CDR2 SVGAGI (reference sequence). The V end lost 0 bases, the J end lost 6 bases, and 12 bases lay between the germline ends. The CDR3 totals 14 residues. CDR3 sequence (DNA): TGTGCCAGCAGTTACTCGTTTCCAGACTCCGAGCAGTACTTC. This sequence encodes CASSYSFPDSEQYF.

V gene TRBV5-5 combines with J gene TRBJ2-5; D is perhaps TRBD1 (5 bases). The V end lost 0 bases, the J end lost 2 bases, and 14 bases lay between the germline ends. The CDR3 runs to 16 residues. The germline V gene encodes CDR1 SGHKS and CDR2 YYEKEE (reference sequence). CDR3 loop: CASSLAPDSRQETQYF. CDR3 DNA: TGTGCCAGCAGCTTGGCGCCTGACAGCCGTCAAGAGACCCAGTACTTC.